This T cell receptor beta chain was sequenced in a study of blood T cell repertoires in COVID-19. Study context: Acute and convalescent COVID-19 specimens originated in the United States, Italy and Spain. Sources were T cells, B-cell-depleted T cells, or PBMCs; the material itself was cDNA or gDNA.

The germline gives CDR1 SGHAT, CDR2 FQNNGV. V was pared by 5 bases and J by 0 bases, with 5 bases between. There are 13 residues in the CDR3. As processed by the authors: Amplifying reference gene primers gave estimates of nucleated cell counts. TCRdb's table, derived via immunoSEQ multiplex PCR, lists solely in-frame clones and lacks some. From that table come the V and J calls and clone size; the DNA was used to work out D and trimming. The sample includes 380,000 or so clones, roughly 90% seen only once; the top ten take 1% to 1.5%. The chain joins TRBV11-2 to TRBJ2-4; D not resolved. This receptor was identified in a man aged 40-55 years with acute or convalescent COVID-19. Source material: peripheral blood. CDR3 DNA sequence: TGTGCCAGCAGCACAAAAGCCAAAAACATTCAGTACTTC. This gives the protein CASSTKAKNIQYF.